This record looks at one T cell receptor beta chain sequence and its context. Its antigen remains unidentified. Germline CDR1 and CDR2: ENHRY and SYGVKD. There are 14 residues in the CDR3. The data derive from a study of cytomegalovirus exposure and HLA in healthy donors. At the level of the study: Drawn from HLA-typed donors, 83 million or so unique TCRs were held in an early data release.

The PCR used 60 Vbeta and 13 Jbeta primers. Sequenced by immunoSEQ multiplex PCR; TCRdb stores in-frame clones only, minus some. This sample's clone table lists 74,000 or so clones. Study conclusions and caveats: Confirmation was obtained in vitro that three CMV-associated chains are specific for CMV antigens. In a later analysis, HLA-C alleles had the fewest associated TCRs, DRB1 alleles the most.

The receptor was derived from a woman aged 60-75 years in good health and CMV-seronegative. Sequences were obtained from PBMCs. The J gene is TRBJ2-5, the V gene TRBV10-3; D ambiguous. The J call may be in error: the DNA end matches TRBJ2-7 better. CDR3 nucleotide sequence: TGTGCCATCAATTCCCCGACGGACTCCTACGAGCAGTACTTC. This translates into CAINSPTDSYEQYF.